This TCR beta chain comes out of a study of shared clonotypes between healthy human individuals. Study findings and constraints: Across subsets, estimated richness was generally greater for naive than for memory populations. Though the depth was large, rarefaction showed that sorted-subset sequencing was incomplete. Researchers sampled blood only, noting tissue repertoires likely differ.

Notes on this clone: Its antigen is not known.

Libraries were prepared by immunoSEQ multiplex PCR; TCRdb keeps only in-frame clonotypes and omits some of them. The data show around 690,000 clones, 90% seen once. Only Caucasian adults living in Nashville, Tennessee served as donors. V shed 2 bases, J shed 7 bases, and the junction held 17 bases outside the gene matches. This CDR3 has 18 residues. Germline loops: CDR1 MGHDK, CDR2 SYGVNS. The gene calls are TRBV25-1 and TRBJ2-1; TRBD1 agrees at 7 bases. Material for sequencing was memory CD8+ T cells from PBMCs. Subset described: CD45RO+ cells pooled with CCR7-negative TemRA cells. The receptor was derived from a young man in good health. Some clones in this sample may be carry-over from other donors' samples. The CDR3 DNA reads as TGTGCCAGCAGTGAAACCCTTACAGGGGACCGGCGCTTGAATGAGCAGTTCTTC. It is translated as CASSETLTGDRRLNEQFF.